A selection of T cell receptor beta chains follows, all from one sample in a study of blood T cell repertoires in COVID-19. Assay used: immunoSEQ multiplex PCR; TCRdb lists only in-frame clones, some missing. This table holds about 190,000 clones, roughly 85% found once. Sequenced sample: peripheral blood. The receptors derive from a man in his fifties or sixties with active or convalescent COVID-19. Each CDR3 is given with its conserved first and last residue. D genes are given only for firm matches. Rows may omit the clone size; those that give it use once, few, many or a size class.

J gene	D gene	clone size	V gene	CDR3 DNA	CDR3 protein
TRBJ1-3	TRBD1	.	TRBV5-1	TGCGCCAGCAGCTTGAATTGGGACAGGTCCTCTGGAAACACCATATATTTT	CASSLNWDRSSGNTIYF
TRBJ2-5	.	.	TRBV4-1	TGCGCCAGCAGCTCCCGACTAGTCCAAGAGACCCAGTACTTC	CASSSRLVQETQYF
TRBJ1-4	.	.	TRBV19	TGTGCCAGTGCCCGTCGCGGAATCGAAAAACTGTTTTTT	CASARRGIEKLFF
TRBJ1-2	.	.	TRBV24-1	TGTGCCACCAGTGATCCTTCACGGGAGCCCAGCTACACCTTC	CATSDPSREPSYTF
TRBJ2-1	.	.	TRBV5-1	TGCGCCAGCAGTCCCTCCGGGGACAATGAGCAGTTCTTC	CASSPSGDNEQFF
TRBJ2-3	.	.	TRBV5-1	TGCGCCAGCAGCGGAGGGGGCACAGATACGCAGTATTTT	CASSGGGTDTQYF
TRBJ1-3	TRBD1	.	TRBV30	TGTGCCTGGGACAGGGGGCTTGGAAACACCATATATTTT	CAWDRGLGNTIYF
TRBJ2-2	.	.	TRBV24-1	TGTGCCACCAGTGATCCTCCCAGGGGCACCGGGGAGCTGTTTTTT	CATSDPPRGTGELFF
TRBJ1-2	TRBD1	once	TRBV29-1	TGCAGCGTTGGGTCTTCGGCCAGGGGGAAAAATGGCTACACCTTC	CSVGSSARGKNGYTF
TRBJ1-1	.	.	TRBV3-1/TRBV3-2	TGTGCCAGCAGCCACGAACAAGTCATGAACACTGAAGCTTTCTTT	CASSHEQVMNTEAFF
TRBJ1-6	TRBD1	.	TRBV6-5	TGTGCCAGCAGGGCGGGACAGCACCGTAATTCACCCCTCCACTTT	CASRAGQHRNSPLHF
TRBJ2-7	TRBD1	few	TRBV14	TGTGCCAGCAGCCGGGACAGGGTGTCCTACGAGCAGTACTTC	CASSRDRVSYEQYF
TRBJ2-3	.	.	TRBV5-1	TGCGCCAGCAGCTTGGCTAGAGATACGCAGTATTTT	CASSLARDTQYF
TRBJ2-5	.	.	TRBV7-2	TGTGCCAGCAGCTTAGTAGCCGCGGGGGAGACCCAGTACTTC	CASSLVAAGETQYF
TRBJ2-3	.	few	TRBV7-3	TGTGCCAGCAGCTTAAGTATCAGAGATACGCAGTATTTT	CASSLSIRDTQYF
TRBJ1-5	.	.	TRBV5-6	TGTGCCAGCAGCCTTACAGGGACACGTCAGCCCCAGCATTTT	CASSLTGTRQPQHF
TRBJ2-4	.	.	TRBV19	TGTGCCAGTAGTATAGTTGCTCTGAGCTCCAAAAACATTCAGTACTTC	CASSIVALSSKNIQYF
TRBJ1-1	TRBD1	.	TRBV5-4	TGTGCCAGCAGCTTGGCGACAGGGGGGTACACTGAAGCTTTCTTT	CASSLATGGYTEAFF
TRBJ1-1	.	.	TRBV20-1	TGCAGTGCTAGCTCAGGCACTGAAGCTTTCTTT	CSASSGTEAFF
TRBJ2-2	TRBD1	.	TRBV5-1	TGCGCCAGCAGCGCCGGCCGGGACAGGGCTCCGACCGGGGAGCTGTTTTTT	CASSAGRDRAPTGELFF
TRBJ1-6	.	.	TRBV7-2	TGTGCCAGCAGCAACAGGGCTTCACCCCTCCACTTT	CASSNRASPLHF
TRBJ1-2	TRBD1	.	TRBV19	TGTGCCAGTAGTTTGAACGACAGGGTTTGGTATGGCTACACCTTC	CASSLNDRVWYGYTF
TRBJ2-3	TRBD1	.	TRBV6-1	TGTGCCAGCAGTGACACAGGGGCCAGCTGGGATACGCAGTATTTT	CASSDTGASWDTQYF
TRBJ1-4	.	once	TRBV3-1/TRBV3-2	TGTGCCAGCAGCCTCTCGGGGATAGGTGAAAAACTGTTTTTT	CASSLSGIGEKLFF
TRBJ2-2	.	.	TRBV5-1	TGCGCCAGCAGCTTGGGTGCGGGAACCGGGGAGCTGTTTTTT	CASSLGAGTGELFF
TRBJ1-5	.	.	TRBV19	TGTGCCAGTAGTCCCCGGGATCTCAATCAGCCCCAGCATTTT	CASSPRDLNQPQHF
TRBJ1-3	.	.	TRBV19	TGTGCCAGTAGTATATCTGGTCCCGCGACGAGGGGAAACACCATATATTTT	CASSISGPATRGNTIYF
TRBJ2-4	TRBD1	.	TRBV7-3	TGTGCCAGCAGCTTCGGACAGGGGTTAGCCAAAAACATTCAGTACTTC	CASSFGQGLAKNIQYF
TRBJ2-3	TRBD1	.	TRBV28	TGTGCCAGCAGTTCCCCTGGGACAGGAAGAGGGGATACGCAGTATTTT	CASSSPGTGRGDTQYF
TRBJ1-4	.	.	TRBV6-5	TGTGCCAGCAAGACGGGTAATGAAAAACTGTTTTTT	CASKTGNEKLFF
TRBJ2-5	.	once	TRBV7-7	TGTGCCAGCAGCCCATCGGAAGGGAGGGGGGAGACCCAGTACTTC	CASSPSEGRGETQYF
TRBJ1-4	TRBD1	once	TRBV5-1	TGCGCCAGCAGCCCGACAGGGTGGGAAAAACTGTTTTTT	CASSPTGWEKLFF
TRBJ1-1	TRBD1	.	TRBV6-6	TGTGCCAGCAGTTCCCCGGACAGGGGAACTGAAGCTTTCTTT	CASSSPDRGTEAFF
TRBJ1-5	.	.	TRBV2	TGTGCCAGCAGTGAAGTAACAGTTAGCAATCAGCCCCAGCATTTT	CASSEVTVSNQPQHF
TRBJ1-3	TRBD1	.	TRBV2	TGTGCCAGCAGTCTTACAGGGGTGGGAAACACCATATATTTT	CASSLTGVGNTIYF
TRBJ1-6	.	.	TRBV19	TGTGCCAGTAGTTCGACACAACATAATTCACCCCTCCACTTT	CASSSTQHNSPLHF
TRBJ2-5	.	.	TRBV10-1	TGCGCCAGCAGCCCCACTGTCGGGGGGCACGAAGAGACCCAGTACTTC	CASSPTVGGHEETQYF
TRBJ2-6	.	once	TRBV4-1	TGCGCCAGCAGCCAAGATGGACTCCCGGCTGAGGCCAACGTCCTGACTTTC	CASSQDGLPAEANVLTF
TRBJ1-1	.	.	TRBV2	TGTGCCAGCAGTATACTCGGGGTGGGGATGGGGGCTTTCTTT	CASSILGVGMGAFF
TRBJ1-3	.	.	TRBV27	TGTGCCAGCAGTTTATCCACGGGGAGCTCTGGAAACACCATATATTTT	CASSLSTGSSGNTIYF
TRBJ1-1	.	once	TRBV5-4	TGTGCCACTACAGTGAACACTGAAGCTTTCTTT	CATTVNTEAFF
TRBJ1-5	TRBD1	few	TRBV12-3/TRBV12-4	TGTGCCAGCGGGACAGAGGGGTGGCCCCAGCATTTT	CASGTEGWPQHF